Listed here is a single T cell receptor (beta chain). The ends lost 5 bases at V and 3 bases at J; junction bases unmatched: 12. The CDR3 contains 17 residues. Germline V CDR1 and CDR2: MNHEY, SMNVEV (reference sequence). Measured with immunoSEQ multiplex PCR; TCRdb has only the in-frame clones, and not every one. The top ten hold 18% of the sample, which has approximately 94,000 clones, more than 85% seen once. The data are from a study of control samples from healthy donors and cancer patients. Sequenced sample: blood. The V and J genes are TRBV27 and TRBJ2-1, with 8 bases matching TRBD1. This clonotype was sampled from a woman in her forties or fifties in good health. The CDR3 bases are TGTGCCAGCAGTGCCCCCCGGGGACAGGCTCGCTACAATGAGCAGTTCTTC. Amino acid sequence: CASSAPRGQARYNEQFF.